Below, one T cell receptor (beta chain) is given with its context. Which antigen it targets is not known. It has no much larger one-base neighbor in the sample; base qualities were not kept. TCR beta CDR3 regions were sequenced from DNA using the immunoSEQ Assay. Regarding the original processing steps: To compute T cell density, TCR beta template counts were normalized to usable DNA, which was estimated by amplifying housekeeping genes. The preseqR package was used to estimate richness by extrapolating to 400,000 templates for PBMC samples and to 120,000 templates for tissue samples. Clonality was calculated as one minus Pielou's evenness. To identify tissue-enriched TCRs, differential abundance testing was run on productive amino-acid clonotypes with a minimum total count of 5 and an alpha of 0.1. The Jaccard Index and the Morisita Overlap Index were used to measure repertoire overlap between compartments. TCR beta CDR3s were clustered by GLIPH together with public tetramer-defined viral CDR3s, and at least three viral sequences plus V-gene enrichment were required for viral motifs. The table was pulled from immuneACCESS by TCRdb, which kept in-frame rearrangements only. Such tables lose some clones; where checked, under half of the loss comes from unresolved V genes, and the rest has no known cause. V and J calls and clone size are as listed in that table; D and trimming were resolved from the DNA. Recorded for this sample are about 59,000 clones; around nine tenths of them occurred a single time. The ten largest clones add up to approximately 22% of the sample.

The sample is drawn from a study of T cells in localized non-small cell lung cancer (TCRdb year 2020). Study-level background: T cell repertoires of fewer than 250 early-stage NSCLC patients were analyzed, with tumors being compared against uninvolved tumor-adjacent lungs. The cohort consisted of approximately 240 treatment-naive NSCLC patients whose localized lung tumors had been resected. The mean age of the NSCLC patients was under 70 years, with approximately 130 men and 110 or so women.

At diagnosis, tumor, uninvolved tumor-adjacent lung and peripheral blood were collected and then preserved as a mix of FFPE and fresh-frozen material. Blood samples were analyzed as peripheral blood mononuclear cells for TCR repertoire profiling. The germline V gene yields SGHAT for CDR1 and FQNNGV for CDR2. V and J are truncated by 2 bases and 4 bases respectively, leaving an intervening sequence of 14 bases. Taken from cysteine to phenylalanine, the CDR3 has 16 residues. Only the CDR3 DNA is retained, 48 bases long and in frame from the first base. Findings and caveats that apply to the study as a whole: Because the study design was exploratory, TCR variables were selected using unadjusted p-values without false-discovery rate correction. The highest T cell clonality was observed in uninvolved tumor-adjacent lung, where clonality exceeded that of tumor, suggesting that antigenic responses were more focused in uninvolved tumor-adjacent lung. Longer overall survival was associated with higher T cell density in blood, whereas shorter survival was associated with higher clonality in adjacent lung. A median of approximately 62 of the top 100 tumor clones turned up in the paired uninvolved adjacent lung, and 28 of those clones also ranked among the top 100 of that same adjacent lung. Because multi-region sequencing of the tumors was not done, intratumor heterogeneity could not be ruled out.

The source is a man aged 35 to 69 with stage I squamous cell lung carcinoma. Sequences were derived from peripheral blood, sampled before any cancer treatment. In this chain, TRBV11-2 is recombined with TRBJ2-2; perhaps TRBD1 is the D gene, with 5 bases matching. CDR3 region: CASSLTRQSGTGELFF. The sequence in DNA is TGTGCCAGCAGCTTAACGAGACAGAGTGGCACCGGGGAGCTGTTTTTT. The reference TRBV11-2 and TRBJ2-2 proteins fill in what lies around the CDR3, so the full variable domain reads EAGVAQSPRYKIIEKRQSVAFWCNPISGHATLYWYQQILGQGPKLLIQFQNNGVVDDSQLPKDRFSAERLKGVDSTLKIQPAKLEDSAVYLCASSLTRQSGTGELFFGEGSRLTVL.